Below, 12 T cell receptor beta chains from the same sample are listed, as sequenced in a study of regulatory dendritic cells for organ transplantation. No cognate antigen is known for these TCRs. Only in-frame clones appear in the TCRdb table, and some are missing; sequencing was by immunoSEQ multiplex PCR. The profile shows approximately 4,300 clones, 60% of them singletons. Allogeneic regulatory or mature dendritic cells were co-cultured for less than six days with CFSE-labeled sorted T cells at 1:10. Sequences were obtained from memory CD8+ T cells from blood cultured with regulatory dendritic cells. Documented subset: CD45RO+ memory T cells. The receptors stem from a human donor in good health.

This clone was observed a few times. This rearrangement joins TRBV27 to TRBJ1-5, with 9 nucleotides matching TRBD1. V trimming: 4 bases; J trimming: 2 bases; junction bases outside the gene matches: 12. The CDR3 covers 18 residues. Germline V gene data show CDR1 as MNHEY and CDR2 as SMNVEV (reference sequence). This CDR3 is CASSSTPTGGNGNQPQHF. The CDR3, as DNA: TGTGCCAGCAGTTCAACCCCTACAGGGGGCAACGGCAATCAGCCCCAGCATTTT.

The chain is built from TRBV19 and TRBJ2-3; 10 nucleotides agree with TRBD2. CDR1 and CDR2 from the germline V gene are LNHDA and SQIVND (reference sequence). The CDR3 loop spans 16 amino acids. V lost 3 bases to trimming and J lost 2 bases; unmatched junction nucleotides: 5. The CDR3 spells CASSMGSGGATDTQYF. CDR3 coding DNA: TGTGCCAGTAGTATGGGCAGCGGGGGGGCCACAGATACGCAGTATTTT.

This chain links TRBV9 with TRBJ1-2; 10 nucleotides agree with TRBD1. From germline, CDR1 is SGDLS and CDR2 YYNGEE. With 4 bases clipped from V and 4 bases from J, the junction kept 7 bases outside the gene matches. The CDR3 consists of 15 residues. CDR3 nucleotides: TGTGCCAGCAGCATGATGGGACAGGGGTCCTATGGCTACACCTTC. It codes for CASSMMGQGSYGYTF.

The chain employs TRBV13 and TRBJ1-5, with TRBD1 matching 11 bases. J lost 5 bases, V lost 4 bases, and 4 bases had no gene match. The V gene's germline CDR1 is PRHDT and CDR2 FYEKMQ (reference sequence). This CDR3 contains 15 residues. The DNA for the CDR3 is TGTGCCAGCAGCTACGGGACAGGGGGTCATCAGCCCCAGCATTTT. It translates to CASSYGTGGHQPQHF.

The chain is built from TRBV11-2 and TRBJ1-4, with 8 bases aligning to TRBD1. V was pared by 1 base and J by 5 bases, with 6 bases of the junction left unmatched. The CDR3 loop spans 16 amino acids. Germline CDR1 reads SGHAT; CDR2 reads FQNNGV. The CDR3 coding sequence is TGTGCCAGCAGCTTAGGGGTGGACAGGGCAAATGAAAAACTGTTTTTT. It specifies CASSLGVDRANEKLFF.

The DNA for the CDR3 is TGTGCCAGCTCGGGACAGATAGAAGAGTACTTC. Protein: CASSGQIEEYF. This chain connects TRBV2 to TRBJ2-7, with TRBD1 matching over 7 bases. The V segment lost 8 bases and the J segment 11 bases; nucleotides outside the gene matches: 9. Germline CDR1 is SNHLY and CDR2 is FYNNEI. CDR3 length equals 11 residues.

The chain carries TRBV7-2 and TRBJ1-1; D not resolved. The CDR3 consists of 12 residues. Trimming shortened V by 1 base and J by 5 bases, and 5 bases separated the two germline ends. CDR1 is SGHTA, CDR2 FQGNSA, per germline. The CDR3 reads CASSLGRTEAFF. The DNA for the CDR3 is TGTGCCAGCAGCTTAGGGAGGACTGAAGCTTTCTTT.

This clone ranks as medium-sized. J is TRBJ1-1 and V is TRBV5-5, with D tentatively TRBD1 (5 bases). V lost 4 bases and J lost 0, with 10 bases in between. The CDR3 is 14 amino acids. Germline values: CDR1 SGHKS, CDR2 YYEKEE (reference sequence). CDR3 sequence: CASSPDTLNTEAFF. CDR3 DNA: TGTGCCAGCAGCCCGGACACCTTGAACACTGAAGCTTTCTTT. Using reference TRBV5-5 and TRBJ1-1 for the parts outside the CDR3, the full variable domain is DAGVTQSPTHLIKTRGQQVTLRCSPISGHKSVSWYQQVLGQGPQFIFQYYEKEERGRGNFPDRFSARQFPNYSSELNVNALLLGDSALYLCASSPDTLNTEAFFGQGTRLTVV.

The chain couples TRBV4-3 to TRBJ2-1; 11 bases map to TRBD2. Germline V gene sequence: CDR1 LGHNA, CDR2 YSLEER. This CDR3 spans 15 amino acids. J lost 7 bases, V lost 2 bases, and 4 bases had no gene match. CDR3 nucleotides: TGCGCCAGCAGCCAACTAGCGGGGGGCGGGAATGAGCAGTTCTTC. Its translation is CASSQLAGGGNEQFF.

V is TRBV5-1 and J is TRBJ2-5, with 12 bases lining up with TRBD1. Looked up from germline, CDR1 is SGHRS and CDR2 is YFSETQ. This CDR3 is 16 amino acids long. Germline trimming cut 4 bases from V and 2 bases from J; bases unmatched to any gene: 6. CDR3 loop: CASSVGQGAGQETQYF. DNA for the CDR3: TGCGCCAGCAGCGTGGGACAGGGGGCAGGGCAAGAGACCCAGTACTTC.

There are a few counts of this clone. This chain links TRBV7-9 with TRBJ1-2; TRBD1 might be the D (5 bases). Germline V gene lookup returns CDR1 SEHNR and CDR2 FQNEAQ (reference sequence). This CDR3 has 14 residues. Trimming took 5 bases from V and 3 from J, leaving 13 bases between them. DNA of the CDR3: TGTGCCAGCAGCCCTACAGGAAGCTACTATGGCTACACCTTC. Amino acid sequence: CASSPTGSYYGYTF.

There are a few counts of this clone. The CDR3: CAPQGGDNYGYTF. DNA of the CDR3: TGTGCCCCGCAAGGGGGGGATAACTATGGCTACACCTTC. The rearrangement joins TRBV2 to TRBJ1-2, with D possibly TRBD1 on 6 matching bases. Germline V gene sequence: CDR1 SNHLY, CDR2 FYNNEI. Between the trimmed V and J ends, which lost 11 bases and 1 base, there was a span of 14 bases. CDR3 length: 13 amino acids.